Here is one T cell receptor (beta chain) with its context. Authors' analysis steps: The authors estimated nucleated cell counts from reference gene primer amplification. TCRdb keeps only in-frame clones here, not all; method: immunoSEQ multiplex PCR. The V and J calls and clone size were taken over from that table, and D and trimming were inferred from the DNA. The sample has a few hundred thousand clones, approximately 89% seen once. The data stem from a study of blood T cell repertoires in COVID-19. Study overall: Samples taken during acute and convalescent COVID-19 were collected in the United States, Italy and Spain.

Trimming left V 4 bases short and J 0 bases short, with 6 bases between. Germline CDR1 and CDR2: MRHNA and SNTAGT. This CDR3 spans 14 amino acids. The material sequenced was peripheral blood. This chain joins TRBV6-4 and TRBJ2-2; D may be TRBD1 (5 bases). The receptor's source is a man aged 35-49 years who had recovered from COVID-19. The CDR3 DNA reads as TGTGCCAGCAGTGGACAGCCGAACACCGGGGAGCTGTTTTTT. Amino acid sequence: CASSGQPNTGELFF.